One sample yielded the 21 T cell receptor beta chains listed below, sequenced in a study of breast tumors, draining lymph nodes, adjacent tissues. The lymph nodes were axillary draining lymph nodes from breast cancer patients. TCRdb re-called the multiplex PCR reads with MiXCR, one entry per CDR3 protein. The sample holds some 230,000 distinct CDR3 sequences, approximately 36% seen once. What was sequenced was axillary lymph node tissue. Receptors were obtained from a female donor with breast cancer. Some clones in this sample may be carry-over from other donors' samples.

The CDR3 nucleotides are TGTGCCAGCAGCCCGAAGACTAGCGCCGGGGGGACCCAGTACTTC. Translation: CASSPKTSAGGTQYF. The chain is built from TRBV7-8 and TRBJ2-5, with 8 bases fitting TRBD2. Per the germline V gene, CDR1 is SGHVS and CDR2 is FQNEAQ. There are 15 residues in the CDR3. J was trimmed by 7 bases and V by 5 bases; bases with no gene match: 12. Filled out from reference TRBV7-8 and TRBJ2-5, the complete variable domain reads GAGVSQSPRYKVAKRGQDVALRCDPISGHVSLFWYQQALGQGPEFLTYFQNEAQLDKSGLPSDRFFAERPEGSVSTLKIQRTQQEDSAVYLCASSPKTSAGGTQYFGPGTRLLVL.

Details on this clonotype: A single base separates this from a much larger clone, so it may be a read error. The V call is TRBV20-1, the J call TRBJ2-7; D call uncertain. Germline CDR1 DFQATT, CDR2 SNEGSKA (reference sequence). Trimming pared 3 bases from V and 6 bases from J, leaving 18 bases between. The CDR3 is 14 amino acids. The CDR3 reads CSASPPTVNSEQYF. CDR3 DNA sequence: TGCAGTGCTAGCCCCCCGACCGTTAACTCCGAGCAGTACTTC.

This clonotype was found many times. This chain's CDR3 is CASSHSISGGRPQHF. DNA for the CDR3: TGTGCCAGCAGCCATTCAATCTCGGGGGGCCGGCCCCAGCATTTT. The chain links TRBV4-2 to TRBJ1-5; possible D gene TRBD1, 6 bases. Trimming shortened V by 3 bases and J by 9 bases, and 18 bases separated the two germline ends. The CDR3 sequence is 15 residues long. Per the germline V gene, CDR1 is LGHNA and CDR2 is YNFKEQ.

Comment on this clonotype: A much larger clone sits a single nucleotide away, making a read error possible. The V gene is TRBV6-6, the J gene TRBJ1-2; D is ambiguous. V lost 5 bases, J lost 7 bases, and 14 bases lay in between. Germline CDR1 MNHNY, CDR2 SVGAGI (reference sequence). The CDR3 is 13 amino acids. CDR3 nucleotides: TGTGCCAGCAGTCACATCGCGGGAAGTGGCTACACCTTC. Protein: CASSHIAGSGYTF.

The chain couples TRBV7-8 to TRBJ2-3; D possibly corresponds to TRBD2 (6 bases). This CDR3 has 14 residues. V lost 7 bases to trimming and J lost 2 bases, with 13 bases between them. The V gene's germline CDR1 is SGHVS and CDR2 FQNEAQ. The CDR3 reads CASTGRRDTDTQYF. The CDR3 nucleotides are TGTGCCAGCACCGGCAGGCGGGACACAGATACGCAGTATTTT.

V usage is TRBV28 and J usage is TRBJ1-4, with D maybe TRBD1 (6 bases). The germline gives CDR1 MDHEN, CDR2 SYDVKM. This CDR3 has 15 residues. V gave up 6 bases and J gave up 5 bases, with 16 bases separating them. The CDR3 DNA sequence: TGTGCCAGCAGAAGGGCCAGGGGAGGAAATGAAAAACTGTTTTTT. Translating it yields CASRRARGGNEKLFF.

The table lists this clonotype with many counts. The chain joins TRBV18 to TRBJ2-7, with TRBD2 as a possible D gene (6 bases). With 3 bases removed from V and 2 bases from J, the gap between germline ends came to 14 bases. Looked up from germline, CDR1 is KGHSH and CDR2 is LQKENI. The CDR3 covers 15 residues. This CDR3 is CASSPDQLAAYEQYF. Written as DNA, the CDR3 is TGTGCCAGCTCACCTGATCAACTAGCAGCCTACGAGCAGTACTTC.

This clonotype was observed at least ten times. The chain uses TRBV9 and TRBJ2-2, with D perhaps matching TRBD1 or TRBD2 (5 bases each). The CDR3 has 17 residues. The germline V gene has CDR1 SGDLS and CDR2 YYNGEE. The V end lost 3 bases, the J end lost 0 bases, and 15 bases lay between the germline ends. CDR3 region: CASSGGARQPNTGELFF. The CDR3 DNA is TGTGCCAGCAGCGGAGGGGCCCGGCAACCGAACACCGGGGAGCTGTTTTTT.

Concerning this clonotype: Possible read error: a much larger clone is one base away. The V gene is TRBV5-4, the J gene TRBJ1-2; D remains ambiguous. The CDR3 runs to 15 residues. The V end lost 0 bases, the J end lost 0 bases, and 9 bases lay between the germline ends. Germline V gene sequence: CDR1 SGHNT, CDR2 YYREEE (reference sequence). The DNA for the CDR3 is TGTGCCAGCAGCTTGGGGGTGACGGCTAACTATGGCTACACCTTC. Its translation is CASSLGVTANYGYTF. Based on the CDR3 plus reference TRBV5-4 and TRBJ1-2, the full variable domain is ETGVTQSPTHLIKTRGQQVTLRCSSQSGHNTVSWYQQALGQGPQFIFQYYREEENGRGNFPPRFSGLQFPNYSSELNVNALELDDSALYLCASSLGVTANYGYTFGSGTRLTVV.

Concerning this clonotype: A much bigger clone sits one base away, suggesting this may be a read error. This rearrangement joins TRBV6-4 to TRBJ2-7; the D gene is possibly TRBD1 (5 bases). CDR3 size: 12 residues. The germline gives CDR1 MRHNA, CDR2 SNTAGT. Trimming stripped 5 bases from V and 11 bases from J, with 16 bases between. Here the CDR3 reads CASSPATVVEYF. The CDR3 DNA follows: TGTGCCAGCAGTCCCGCGACAGTCGTGGAGTACTTC.

This clonotype was recorded at least ten times. The V call is TRBV12-3 or TRBV12-4, the J call TRBJ2-6; D unclear. Trimming removed 6 bases from V and 0 bases from J, with 6 bases in between. The CDR3 consists of 14 residues. The CDR3: CASSWHSGANVLTF. The CDR3 DNA reads as TGTGCCAGCAGCTGGCACTCTGGGGCCAACGTCCTGACTTTC.

At least ten counts were recorded for this clonotype. The chain recombines TRBV10-2 with TRBJ2-7, with a weak D call TRBD2 (6 bases). V lost 6 bases, J lost 0 bases, and 15 bases lay in between. The CDR3 is 15 amino acids. CDR1 and CDR2 from the germline V gene are WSHSY and SAAADI. The CDR3 DNA reads TGCGCCAGCAGGGGGGACTTATTGAGCTCCTACGAGCAGTACTTC. Amino acids: CASRGDLLSSYEQYF.

This clonotype was observed a handful of times. Lacking the conserved final phenylalanine or tryptophan, this CDR3 likely reflects a read error. The chain is built from TRBV10-2 and TRBJ1-3, with 10 bases lining up with TRBD1. Looked up from germline, CDR1 is WSHSY and CDR2 is SAAADI. The CDR3 sequence is 18 residues long. J lost 1 base, V lost 7 bases, and 13 bases had no gene match. The CDR3 region has the DNA TGCGCCAGCATAGGGTCCCCCCGGGACAGGGGATCTGGAAACACCATATATTCT. This gives the protein CASIGSPRDRGSGNTIYS.

Ten or more counts support this clonotype. V gene TRBV3-1 combines with J gene TRBJ1-6; 11 nucleotides agree with TRBD1. The CDR3 is made up of 15 amino acids. Germline V gene data show CDR1 as LGHDT and CDR2 as YNNKEL (reference sequence). The J segment lost 10 bases and the V segment lost 0 bases, leaving 2 bases of the junction unmatched. The CDR3 bases are TGTGCCAGCAGCCAAGAGGACAGGGGGCAATCACCCCTCCACTTT. Residues: CASSQEDRGQSPLHF.

V is TRBV10-3 and J is TRBJ1-5; 9 nucleotides line up with TRBD1. Germline values: CDR1 ENHRY, CDR2 SYGVKD. Trimming at V came to 3 bases and at J to 6 bases, leaving 6 bases not matched to a gene. This CDR3 is 15 amino acids long. The CDR3 protein is CAISEDRGVSQPQHF. The CDR3 DNA reads as TGTGCCATCAGTGAAGACAGGGGGGTTAGTCAGCCCCAGCATTTT.

In its sample, this clonotype was seen a few times. A much larger clone differs from this one at a single base, so this may be a read error. The chain carries TRBV7-2 and TRBJ2-1, with D hard to call. V was trimmed by 7 bases and J by 8 bases, leaving 9 bases between them. Germline CDR1 reads SGHTA; CDR2 reads FQGNSA. CDR3 length: 11 residues. Written as DNA, the CDR3 is TGTGCCAGCACGTATTACGATGAGCAGTTCTTC. Its protein is CASTYYDEQFF.

This clonotype has a count of ten or more. V is TRBV10-3 and J is TRBJ2-7, with D possibly being TRBD1 or TRBD2 (5 bases each). Trimming pared 4 bases from V and 2 bases from J, leaving 15 bases between. The germline gives CDR1 ENHRY, CDR2 SYGVKD. This CDR3 has 15 amino acids. CDR3 sequence: CAISVGVMGPYEQYF. The DNA of the CDR3 is TGTGCCATCAGTGTAGGAGTGATGGGACCCTACGAGCAGTACTTC.

The J gene is TRBJ2-5, the V gene TRBV20-1; D might be TRBD2 (5 bases). The DNA end lines up better with TRBJ2-7; the J call may be wrong. This CDR3 is 16 amino acids long. Germline V lookup: CDR1 DFQATT, CDR2 SNEGSKA (reference sequence). This CDR3 reads CSARADVPGRPYEQYF. The CDR3 DNA reads TGCAGTGCTAGAGCCGACGTTCCGGGGAGACCCTACGAGCAGTACTTC.

V is TRBV4-2 and J is TRBJ2-3; 9 bases agree with TRBD2. In germline, CDR1 is LGHNA, CDR2 YNFKEQ. The CDR3 spans 16 residues. The trim removed 1 base at V and 3 bases at J, leaving 5 bases unmatched. CDR3 protein: CASSQGRLAGTDTQYF. The CDR3 bases are TGTGCCAGCAGCCAAGGGCGGCTAGCGGGAACAGATACGCAGTATTTT.

Many counts were recorded for this clonotype. Written as DNA, the CDR3 is TGCGCCAGCAGCCTAACCCCGACAGGGAATCAGCCCCAGCATTTT. Its protein product is CASSLTPTGNQPQHF. The rearrangement uses TRBV5-1 and TRBJ1-5, with 7 bases aligning to TRBD1. This CDR3 has 15 residues. Germline lookup yields CDR1 SGHRS and CDR2 YFSETQ. The V and J ends lost 4 bases and 4 bases, in that order; junction bases with no gene match: 8. Variable domain in full (rest from reference TRBV5-1 and TRBJ1-5): KAGVTQTPRYLIKTRGQQVTLSCSPISGHRSVSWYQQTPGQGLQFLFEYFSETQRNKGNFPGRFSGRQFSNSRSEMNVSTLELGDSALYLCASSLTPTGNQPQHFGDGTRLSIL.

The genes are TRBV7-2 and TRBJ1-1; D is perhaps TRBD1 (5 bases). The V gene lost 0 bases and the J gene lost 1 base, with 9 bases spanning the gap. The germline V gene encodes CDR1 SGHTA and CDR2 FQGNSA. The CDR3 is made up of 15 amino acids. The CDR3 spells CASSLAAGRNTEAFF. DNA of the CDR3: TGTGCCAGCAGCTTAGCTGCAGGGAGGAACACTGAAGCTTTCTTT.